The 24 T cell receptor beta chains reported below all come from one sample, sequenced in a study of blood T cell repertoires in COVID-19. Sequencing used immunoSEQ multiplex PCR; TCRdb keeps in-frame clones, though not all of them. In the table there are 320,000 or so clones, 85% of which are singletons. Source material: PBMCs or T cells enriched from blood (not recorded which). These receptor sequences come from a woman aged 30 to 39 who had been exposed to COVID-19.

V gene TRBV7-2 combines with J gene TRBJ2-4, with D maybe TRBD1 (6 bases). Germline CDR1 and CDR2: SGHTA and FQGNSA. CDR3 length: 17 amino acids. V lost 5 bases and J lost 0, with 17 bases in between. The CDR3 spells CASSQTRTVLAKNIQYF. As DNA, the CDR3 is TGTGCCAGCAGCCAGACCCGGACAGTTCTAGCCAAAAACATTCAGTACTTC. Drawing the rest from reference TRBV7-2 and TRBJ2-4, the complete variable domain is GAGVSQSPSNKVTEKGKDVELRCDPISGHTALYWYRQSLGQGLEFLIYFQGNSAPDKSGLPSDRFSAERTGGSVSTLTIQRTQQEDSAVYLCASSQTRTVLAKNIQYFGAGTRLSVL.

The rearrangement links TRBV28 to TRBJ2-1; TRBD2 aligns across 8 bases. With V trimmed by 4 bases and J by 10 bases, 6 bases remained unmatched. Germline-derived CDR1 and CDR2 are MDHEN and SYDVKM. The CDR3 totals 13 residues. CDR3: CASSSSGSREQFF. CDR3 sequence (DNA): TGTGCCAGCAGTTCAAGCGGGAGTAGGGAGCAGTTCTTC.

This clone was seen a single time. The chain has TRBV7-2 and TRBJ1-3; weak D call: TRBD1 (6 bases). CDR1 is SGHTA and CDR2 is FQGNSA in the germline V gene. This CDR3 has 14 residues. The V end lost 4 bases, the J end lost 3 bases, and 10 bases lay between the germline ends. The CDR3 nucleotides read TGTGCCAGCAGCTCAACAGGGTTTGGAAACACCATATATTTT. Translation gives CASSSTGFGNTIYF.

The V call is TRBV6-4, the J call TRBJ2-1; the match to TRBD1 covers 9 bases. CDR1 and CDR2 (germline): MRHNA, SNTAGT. The CDR3 has 15 residues. Trimming took 10 bases from V and 5 from J; bases not matched to a gene: 12. CDR3 in DNA: TGTGCCACTAAAACAACAGGGGGCCTTAACAATGAGCAGTTCTTC. Its protein is CATKTTGGLNNEQFF.

This clone was observed a few times. V gene TRBV30 combines with J gene TRBJ2-1, with 11 bases aligning to TRBD2. CDR3 length: 15 amino acids. V lost 2 bases and J lost 7; bases outside the gene matches: 7. The germline V gene has CDR1 GTSNPN and CDR2 SVGIG (reference sequence). The CDR3 here is CAWSHPGLAENEQFF. In DNA, the CDR3 is TGTGCCTGGAGTCACCCGGGACTAGCGGAGAATGAGCAGTTCTTC.

The genes are TRBV28 and TRBJ1-6; TRBD1 is a possible D gene (5 bases). Germline CDR1 and CDR2: MDHEN and SYDVKM. V was cut by 10 bases and J by 8 bases, with 18 bases left in between. The CDR3 is made up of 14 amino acids. The chain's CDR3 is CATLRGSRDSPLHF. CDR3 nucleotides: TGTGCCACCCTCCGGGGGTCCCGGGATTCACCCCTCCACTTT.

This clone was observed a single time. This sequence joins TRBV18 and TRBJ1-1, with D possibly being TRBD1 (5 bases). Germline V gives CDR1 KGHSH, CDR2 LQKENI. This CDR3 has 15 amino acids. V lost 1 base to trimming and J lost 3 bases, with 12 bases between them. Here the CDR3 reads CASSPLPGWHTEAFF. The CDR3 nucleotides are TGTGCCAGCTCACCACTACCAGGGTGGCACACTGAAGCTTTCTTT. Full variable domain (rest looked up from reference TRBV18 and TRBJ1-1): NAGVMQNPRHLVRRRGQEARLRCSPMKGHSHVYWYRQLPEEGLKFMVYLQKENIIDESGMPKERFSAEFPKEGPSILRIQQVVRGDSAAYFCASSPLPGWHTEAFFGQGTRLTVV.

The V gene is TRBV4-2, the J gene TRBJ1-2; perhaps TRBD1 as D (6 bases). The CDR3 has 16 residues. CDR1 LGHNA and CDR2 YNFKEQ come from the germline V gene. Trimming took 3 bases from V and 6 from J, leaving 20 bases between them. The CDR3 sequence: CASSQSPRQDTHGYTF. DNA for the CDR3: TGTGCCAGCAGCCAGAGCCCCCGACAGGACACTCATGGCTACACCTTC.

The chain carries TRBV5-1 and TRBJ2-7; D remains unclear. The CDR3 covers 18 residues. In germline, CDR1 is SGHRS, CDR2 YFSETQ. The ends were cut back, 3 bases at V and 3 bases at J, with 25 bases in the middle. CDR3: CASSYGRSSSASLYEQYF. CDR3 in DNA: TGCGCCAGCAGCTATGGGCGATCTTCTTCCGCGAGTCTCTACGAGCAGTACTTC.

The chain uses TRBV11-2 and TRBJ2-5; 12 bases agree with TRBD2. The CDR3 runs to 15 residues. Germline V gene lookup returns CDR1 SGHAT and CDR2 FQNNGV. V lost 4 bases and J lost 5; bases outside the gene matches: 5. The DNA for the CDR3 is TGTGCCAGCAGCTCTCTAGCGGGGGGGCAGGAGACCCAGTACTTC. Amino acids: CASSSLAGGQETQYF. The whole variable domain, remainder taken from reference TRBV11-2 and TRBJ2-5, is EAGVAQSPRYKIIEKRQSVAFWCNPISGHATLYWYQQILGQGPKLLIQFQNNGVVDDSQLPKDRFSAERLKGVDSTLKIQPAKLEDSAVYLCASSSLAGGQETQYFGPGTRLLVL.

The rearrangement uses TRBV6-2 or TRBV6-3 and TRBJ2-2, with 8 bases lining up with TRBD1. CDR1 is MNHEY and CDR2 is SVGEGT in the germline V gene. The CDR3 length is 19 residues. The V gene end was trimmed by 0 bases and the J gene end by 1 base; junction bases not matched to a gene: 10. CDR3: CASSYSTGQGWVNTGELFF. CDR3 nucleotides: TGTGCCAGCAGTTACTCGACAGGACAGGGTTGGGTGAACACCGGGGAGCTGTTTTTT.

This rearrangement joins TRBV21-1 to TRBJ1-5; TRBD1 is the table's D call, not checked against the DNA. TRBV21-1 counts as a pseudogene. The CDR3 consists of 18 residues. As DNA, the CDR3 is TGTGCCAGCAGCGAAGATGATTTTCGGCAGGATGGCAATCAGCCCCAGCATTTT. This codes for CASSEDDFRQDGNQPQHF.

V and J are TRBV11-2 and TRBJ1-6; D remains ambiguous. Germline V CDR1 and CDR2: SGHAT, FQNNGV. V was shortened by 0 bases and J by 10 bases, with 4 bases between the two germline ends. The CDR3 contains 12 residues. CDR3 nucleotide sequence: TGTGCCAGCAGCTTAGATTTATCACCCCTCCACTTT. Translation: CASSLDLSPLHF.

This chain connects TRBV19 to TRBJ1-1; TRBD1 matches at 8 bases. The CDR3 consists of 17 residues. Germline lookup yields CDR1 LNHDA and CDR2 SQIVND (reference sequence). V shed 6 bases and J 1 base; nucleotides not matched to a gene: 13. The CDR3 is CASSHLLDRASNTEAFF. The CDR3 DNA sequence: TGTGCCAGTAGCCACCTCCTGGACAGGGCTTCGAACACTGAAGCTTTCTTT. The full variable domain, in which reference TRBV19 and TRBJ1-1 provide the parts outside the CDR3, is DGGITQSPKYLFRKEGQNVTLSCEQNLNHDAMYWYRQDPGQGLRLIYYSQIVNDFQKGDIAEGYSVSREKKESFPLTVTSAQKNPTAFYLCASSHLLDRASNTEAFFGQGTRLTVV.

J is TRBJ2-5 and V is TRBV4-3; D uncertain. Germline values: CDR1 LGHNA, CDR2 YSLEER. V dropped 0 bases and J dropped 7 bases, with 12 bases sitting between them. The CDR3 covers 14 residues. CDR3 coding DNA: TGCGCCAGCAGCCAAGATAGTAATAGCTGGACCCAGTACTTC. Amino acid sequence: CASSQDSNSWTQYF.

V is TRBV18 and J is TRBJ2-2; 7 bases are shared with TRBD1. Trimming removed 4 bases from V and 5 bases from J; junction bases left unmatched: 7. CDR1 KGHSH and CDR2 LQKENI come from the germline V gene. CDR3 length: 15 amino acids. CDR3 DNA: TGTGCCAGCTCACTAACCCAGACAGGGACCGGGGAGCTGTTTTTT. Residues: CASSLTQTGTGELFF.

The chain has TRBV12-3 or TRBV12-4 and TRBJ1-2; 9 nucleotides line up with TRBD1. Losses at the gene ends were 1 base for V and 7 bases for J; bases not matched to a gene: 1. The CDR3 is 13 residues long. The CDR3 spells CASSLGDRAGYTF. The CDR3 nucleotides are TGTGCCAGCAGTTTAGGGGACAGGGCTGGCTACACCTTC.

The rearrangement links TRBV4-2 to TRBJ2-7; D is perhaps TRBD2 (5 bases). The V end lost 0 bases, the J end lost 3 bases, and 12 bases lay between the germline ends. The V gene's germline CDR1 is LGHNA and CDR2 YNFKEQ. The CDR3 runs 15 residues. DNA of the CDR3: TGTGCCAGCAGCCAAGATCAGCCGGGGTACTACGAGCAGTACTTC. Amino acid sequence: CASSQDQPGYYEQYF.

The V and J genes are TRBV3-1 (or the pseudogene TRBV3-2) and TRBJ1-6; D might be TRBD1 (5 bases). The CDR3 has 14 residues. V was pared by 1 base and J by 7 bases, with 8 bases between. The germline V gene has CDR1 LGHDT and CDR2 YNNKEL (reference sequence). This CDR3 reads CASSQGPGNSPLHF. In DNA form, the CDR3 reads TGTGCCAGCAGCCAAGGCCCAGGGAATTCACCCCTCCACTTT.

This clone was seen only a few times. This chain connects TRBV30 to TRBJ2-1; 7 bases agree with TRBD2. The length of the CDR3 is 14 residues. CDR1 is GTSNPN and CDR2 is SVGIG in the germline V gene (reference sequence). The trim removed 0 bases at V and 8 bases at J, leaving 7 bases unmatched. CDR3 loop: CAWSVGTMRHEQFF. CDR3 bases: TGTGCCTGGAGTGTGGGGACTATGAGACATGAGCAGTTCTTC.

This chain joins TRBV11-2 and TRBJ2-3; tentative D call: TRBD2 (6 bases). Trimming cost V 4 bases and J 6 bases, with 14 bases left between them. The CDR3 has 14 amino acids. Germline V gene lookup returns CDR1 SGHAT and CDR2 FQNNGV. CDR3 in DNA: TGTGCCAGCAGCTCCAGACTAGACTTTGATACGCAGTATTTT. Translating gives CASSSRLDFDTQYF.

The chain combines TRBV29-1 with TRBJ2-3; D not certain. Trimming took 5 bases from V and 0 from J, leaving 12 bases between them. The CDR3 runs to 14 residues. Germline values: CDR1 SQVTM, CDR2 ANQGSEA. The CDR3 reads CSVSHTVSTDTQYF. The CDR3 DNA sequence: TGCAGCGTTAGTCATACAGTAAGCACAGATACGCAGTATTTT.

This clone has only a few counts. The gene calls are TRBV6-5 and TRBJ1-6, with TRBD1 identical over 7 bases. Looked up from germline, CDR1 is MNHEY and CDR2 is SVGAGI. The CDR3 has 15 residues. J gave up 10 bases and V 5 bases, and 11 bases lay outside the gene matches. CDR3 protein: CASSQMTGSSSPLHF. The CDR3 DNA reads TGTGCCAGCAGTCAAATGACAGGGTCGTCGTCACCCCTCCACTTT.

The V and J genes are TRBV5-1 and TRBJ2-7; tentative D call: TRBD2 (7 bases). There are 16 residues in the CDR3. With 3 bases removed from V and 0 bases from J, the gap between germline ends came to 16 bases. Germline CDR1 is SGHRS and CDR2 is YFSETQ. The CDR3 nucleotides are TGCGCCAGCAGCTGGGGGGGCGACGGGAGCTCCTACGAGCAGTACTTC. Translating gives CASSWGGDGSSYEQYF.